This entry lists 7 T cell receptor beta chains sequenced from one sample in a study of CD8 T cells in Susac syndrome. Random hexamers primed reverse transcription of roughly 0.45 to 1 ug RNA. TCRdb called the immunoSEQ multiplex PCR reads again in MiXCR, with one record for every CDR3 protein. The profile shows roughly 180,000 distinct CDR3 sequences, 85% to 95% of them singletons. What was sequenced was CD4+ T cells from PBMCs. These receptors came from a human donor in good health.

This clonotype was detected only once. This chain connects TRBV28 to TRBJ2-1, with TRBD2 identical over 11 bases. The germline CDR1 and CDR2 sequences are MDHEN and SYDVKM. Unmatched junction bases numbered 3, after V lost 7 bases and J lost 7 bases. This CDR3 contains 13 residues. Written as DNA, the CDR3 is TGTGCCAGCACTGGGACTAGCGGAAATGAGCAGTTCTTC. The encoded protein is CASTGTSGNEQFF.

The V and J genes are TRBV20-1 and TRBJ2-1; TRBD2 matches 8 bases. The germline V gene has CDR1 DFQATT and CDR2 SNEGSKA (reference sequence). With V trimmed by 8 bases and J by 4 bases, 10 bases remained unmatched. The CDR3 contains 14 residues. In DNA form, the CDR3 reads TGCAGTTCGTATTCTAGCGGGCGGTACAATGAGCAGTTCTTC. Its protein product is CSSYSSGRYNEQFF.

The rearrangement links TRBV20-1 to TRBJ2-7; 9 bases fit TRBD2. Germline V lookup: CDR1 DFQATT, CDR2 SNEGSKA (reference sequence). The CDR3 loop spans 14 amino acids. Trimming removed 2 bases from V and 4 bases from J; junction bases left unmatched: 6. The CDR3 is CSARTPGLAYEQYF. Written as DNA, the CDR3 is TGCAGTGCTAGAACACCGGGACTAGCTTACGAGCAGTACTTC.

CDR3: CASTRTQDYGYTF. CDR3 coding DNA: TGTGCCAGCACAAGGACACAGGACTATGGCTACACCTTC. The chain joins TRBV6-1 to TRBJ1-2, with D tentatively TRBD1 (5 bases). CDR1 and CDR2 from the germline V gene are MNHNS and SASEGT. The germline V and J ends were trimmed by 7 bases and 3 bases, with 12 bases remaining between them. The CDR3 covers 13 residues.

The chain recombines TRBV12-3 or TRBV12-4 with TRBJ2-7, with TRBD2 matching over 7 bases. The trim removed 9 bases at V and 5 bases at J, leaving 10 bases unmatched. The CDR3 has 13 residues. CDR3 amino acids: CASLRNSGNEQYF. Written as DNA, the CDR3 is TGTGCCAGTCTTCGCAACAGCGGGAACGAGCAGTACTTC.

The rearrangement joins TRBV1 to TRBJ2-5; TRBD2 reflects the table's D call only, with no check against the DNA. TRBV1 is reported as a pseudogene. The CDR3 totals 18 residues. The CDR3 sequence: CTSSQDVITSGRTETQYF. The CDR3 DNA follows: TGCACCAGCAGCCAAGATGTAATCACTAGCGGGAGGACGGAGACCCAGTACTTC.

The chain is built from TRBV30 and TRBJ2-1, with D unclear. Trimming pared 0 bases from V and 10 bases from J, leaving 13 bases between. The V gene's germline CDR1 is GTSNPN and CDR2 SVGIG (reference sequence). The CDR3 runs 13 residues. CDR3 sequence: CAWSVLPRREQFF. The CDR3, as DNA: TGTGCCTGGAGTGTACTACCGAGGCGGGAGCAGTTCTTC.